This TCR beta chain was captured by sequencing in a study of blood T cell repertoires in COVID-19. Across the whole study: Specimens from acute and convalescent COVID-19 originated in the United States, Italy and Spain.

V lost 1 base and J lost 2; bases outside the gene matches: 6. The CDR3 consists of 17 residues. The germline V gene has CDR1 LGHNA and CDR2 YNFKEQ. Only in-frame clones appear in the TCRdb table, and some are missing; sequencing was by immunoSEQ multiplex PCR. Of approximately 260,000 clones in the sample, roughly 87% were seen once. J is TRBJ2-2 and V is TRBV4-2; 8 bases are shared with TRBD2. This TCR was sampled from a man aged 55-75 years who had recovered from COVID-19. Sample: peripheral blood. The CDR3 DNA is TGTGCCAGCAGCCAAGGCGCGGGGGGCCTAAACACCGGGGAGCTGTTTTTT. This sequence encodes CASSQGAGGLNTGELFF.